The TCR beta chain described here comes from a study of T cells in Graves' hyperthyroidism and ophthalmopathy (dated by TCRdb to between 2019 and 2020). With respect to the entire study: Peripheral blood samples were taken at initial diagnosis, before any treatment was given. After sampling, hyperthyroidism patients received methimazole starting at 30 mg daily, and ophthalmopathy patients received high-dose intravenous methylprednisolone. The 75 to 100 discovery patients were divided at random into training and test sets in a 7:3 ratio. In addition, the study compared T-cell repertoires in thyroid tissue and in blood from about 6 Graves' hyperthyroidism patients. The paper describes TCR Vbeta CDR3 sequencing of 135 peripheral blood samples, made up of around 41 ophthalmopathy patients, 70 to 75 hyperthyroidism patients and roughly 17 progressor patients. Whether ophthalmopathy could be predicted prospectively was tested in an independent validation cohort made up of 18 hyperthyroidism patients plus 17 patients who later progressed to ophthalmopathy. To identify TCR V-J signatures that set the groups apart, the researchers used a discovery cohort of about a hundred patients, made up of 40 to 45 with Graves' ophthalmopathy and 55 to 65 with stable Graves' hyperthyroidism. Beyond this particular receptor, the publication reports: In cross-validation, a model built on a 13 V-J signature told ophthalmopathy apart from stable hyperthyroidism with 87.88% sensitivity and approximately 84% specificity, and in testing the same model reached 80%/75%. Most expanded thyroid clonotypes (frequency above 0.001) were also detected in blood, a finding suggesting that blood repertoires may reflect thyroid immune responses. Sample size was not statistically predetermined, and blinding of investigators to group allocation was not performed. In validation, progression to ophthalmopathy was predicted by the model with 70.59% sensitivity and about 72% specificity, a median of approximately 6.5 months before onset.

Stable Graves' hyperthyroidism was defined as no progression to ophthalmopathy during 18 months of follow-up. Hyperthyroidism patients were newly diagnosed, with disease duration under 2 months, and aged 18 to 65 years. Patients with uncontrolled infections, other autoimmune diseases, pregnancy or lactation were excluded. Diagnoses relied on clinical symptoms, serum thyroxine and TRAb, thyroid ultrasound and orbital computed tomography. Ficoll-Paque density gradient centrifugation was used to isolate PBMCs from under 11 ml of fresh peripheral blood. Total RNA was extracted using Trizol reagent, and RNA quality was assessed on an Agilent 2100 Bioanalyzer. The germline ends are 12 bases apart after V is trimmed by 7 bases and J by 5 bases. The CDR3, cysteine through phenylalanine, is 14 amino acids long. Only the CDR3 part of the read is kept: 42 bases, read in frame from the first base. In the germline V gene, CDR1 corresponds to MNHNS and CDR2 to SASEGT.

The TCR beta CDR3 regions were amplified from the RNA transcripts. A first-round RT-PCR of the TCR CDR3 used the HTBI primer set with the Qiagen OneStep RT-PCR kit. Libraries were constructed in a second round of multiplex PCR, after which size selection and purification were carried out. Paired-end sequencing of the libraries was performed with 100 bp reads on an Illumina HiSeq2000. In the authors' own workflow: SOAPnuke was used to process the raw data, removing reads that contained adapters or uncalled bases, had a mean Phred below 15, or lacked an exact match to the constant primer or identifier. High-quality paired reads were merged using COPE v1.2.5, and each unique nucleotide sequence was defined as a clonotype. Clonotypes were aligned to IMGT TRBV, TRBD and TRBJ reference segments using MiTCR v1.1. Only V-J combinations with frequency above 0.0001, covering 98% to 99.2% of repertoires, were analysed. The TCS score was defined as the ratio of F50 (clonal expansion) to E x V (chaos), calculated using BLOSUM62-based TCRdist between CDR3 peptides within each V-J. Welch's t-statistics and random forest reduced several hundred V-J features to around 14, which were used in a naive Bayes classifier (R e1071). TCRdb handled the public reads itself, with Q25 trimming in fastp and clone calling in MiXCR, and kept productive beta chains. Each entry merges the rows of one CDR3 protein and shows their most common DNA and genes. The V and J calls and clone size are TCRdb's, not the authors'. The sample data list approximately 590,000 distinct CDR3 sequences, and about a sixth of these were observed just once. The ten largest clones represent around 7.3% of the sample.

This clonotype appeared many times. Its antigen has not been determined. Base quality data are lacking; no much larger clone is found one base away. Recombination joined TRBV6-1 with TRBJ2-6; no confident D gene assignment can be made. The TCR comes from a woman in her 30s with Graves' hyperthyroidism. Specimen: blood. The encoded CDR3 is CASTPPGWANVLTF. Read as DNA, the sequence is TGTGCCAGCACCCCGCCAGGCTGGGCCAACGTCCTGACTTTC.